The 31 T cell receptor beta chains presented below share a single source sample, sequenced in a study of T cell responses to AZD1222 COVID-19 vaccine (dated by TCRdb to the early 2020s). The method was the immunoSEQ multiplex PCR assay. TCRdb limited this immuneACCESS table to in-frame rearrangements with V and J called. A share of clones is missing; checked studies link under half to unresolved V genes, and the rest is unexplained. The sample data list about 170,000 clones, and 80% to 90% of these were observed just once. The top ten clonotypes cover about 6.9% of the sample. Taken with the paper, the label for time point translates to: baseline before first vaccination. The sequenced sample was peripheral blood, obtained on day 0 of AZD1222 vaccination. The source is an adult in good health.

This clone was seen once. V is TRBV2 and J is TRBJ2-2; D is unclear. The V end was cut by 3 bases, the J end by 1 base, with 6 bases between. CDR3 length equals 14 residues. Germline assignment: CDR1 SNHLY and CDR2 FYNNEI. In DNA form, the CDR3 reads TGTGCCAGCAGTGATTTGGAGAACACCGGGGAGCTGTTTTTT. Protein: CASSDLENTGELFF.

This rearrangement joins TRBV5-5 to TRBJ2-1, with D perhaps matching TRBD1 or TRBD2 (6 bases each). V was shortened by 4 bases and J by 10 bases, with 18 bases between the two germline ends. The CDR3 contains 14 residues. Germline assignment: CDR1 SGHKS and CDR2 YYEKEE (reference sequence). CDR3 nucleotide sequence: TGTGCCAGCAGCCTATGGGACACCGGGGGCGAGCAGTTCTTC. Its protein is CASSLWDTGGEQFF. Variable domain in full (rest from reference TRBV5-5 and TRBJ2-1): DAGVTQSPTHLIKTRGQQVTLRCSPISGHKSVSWYQQVLGQGPQFIFQYYEKEERGRGNFPDRFSARQFPNYSSELNVNALLLGDSALYLCASSLWDTGGEQFFGPGTRLTVL.

The V call is TRBV30, the J call TRBJ1-2; a weak D match, TRBD1 (5 bases). The CDR3 consists of 13 residues. With 0 bases removed from V and 8 bases from J, the gap between germline ends came to 13 bases. The germline gives CDR1 GTSNPN, CDR2 SVGIG (reference sequence). This CDR3 is CAWSVVQGEGYTF. CDR3 nucleotide sequence: TGTGCCTGGAGTGTCGTCCAGGGTGAGGGCTACACCTTC.

The chain carries TRBV2 and TRBJ2-7, with 12 bases lining up with TRBD2. This CDR3 is 17 amino acids long. Germline V CDR1 and CDR2: SNHLY, FYNNEI. Losses at the gene ends were 2 bases for V and 2 bases for J; bases not matched to a gene: 7. The chain's CDR3 is CASSERTSGNFPYEQYF. The CDR3, as DNA: TGTGCCAGCAGTGAAAGGACTAGCGGGAATTTTCCCTACGAGCAGTACTTC.

The gene calls are TRBV11-2 and TRBJ2-1; D is uncertain. Germline CDR1 is SGHAT and CDR2 is FQNNGV. V lost 6 bases and J lost 4, with 7 bases in between. This CDR3 is built from 12 residues. The CDR3 sequence: CASRPLYNEQFF. CDR3 nucleotide sequence: TGTGCCAGCAGACCTTTATACAATGAGCAGTTCTTC.

This rearrangement joins TRBV6-1 to TRBJ1-6; maybe TRBD1 (6 bases). The V gene's germline CDR1 is MNHNS and CDR2 SASEGT. The CDR3 spans 16 residues. V lost 4 bases and J lost 9, with 19 bases in between. CDR3 sequence reads: CASSANLQGWSSPLHF. Here the CDR3 DNA reads TGTGCCAGCAGTGCAAATCTACAGGGTTGGAGTTCACCCCTCCACTTT.

The chain employs TRBV19 and TRBJ2-5, with D tentatively TRBD2 (6 bases). V lost 6 bases, J lost 5 bases, and 13 bases lay in between. This CDR3 contains 13 residues. The germline V gene has CDR1 LNHDA and CDR2 SQIVND (reference sequence). The CDR3 DNA reads as TGTGCCAGTAGGCGGGGCCCGCGGGAGACCCAGTACTTC. Translated: CASRRGPRETQYF.

The chain recombines TRBV6-5 with TRBJ2-7; no reliable D call. CDR1 and CDR2 (germline): MNHEY, SVGAGI. The CDR3 spans 14 residues. V lost 2 bases to trimming and J lost 4 bases, with 12 bases between them. The CDR3 here is CASSYTRGSYEQYV. Here the CDR3 DNA reads TGTGCCAGCAGTTACACTCGTGGCAGTTACGAGCAGTACGTC.

The gene calls are TRBV19 and TRBJ1-1; D uncertain. Trimming shortened V by 6 bases and J by 0 bases, and 11 bases separated the two germline ends. This CDR3 is built from 14 residues. Germline CDR1 reads LNHDA; CDR2 reads SQIVND (reference sequence). The CDR3 is CASRVGTMNTEAFF. The DNA of the CDR3 is TGTGCCAGTAGAGTGGGTACAATGAACACTGAAGCTTTCTTT.

V is TRBV28 and J is TRBJ1-2; no firm D call. The V end was cut by 6 bases, the J end by 7 bases, with 9 bases between. This CDR3 region has 11 residues. CDR1 and CDR2 from the germline V gene are MDHEN and SYDVKM. The CDR3 reads CASREQSGYTF. In DNA, the CDR3 is TGTGCCAGCAGAGAGCAATCTGGCTACACCTTC.

Points on this clone: One junction end disagrees with the germline gene, perhaps due to a read error. V is TRBV11-3 and J is TRBJ1-1; possibly TRBD1 for D (5 bases). CDR3 size: 13 residues. Germline V CDR1 and CDR2: SGHNT, YENEEA. CDR3 bases: TGTGCCAGCAGCTTAGATTCGGGCAGGGTCCCTGTCTTC. Its protein product is CASSLDSGRVPVF.

The chain employs TRBV5-5 and TRBJ2-7; possible D gene TRBD1, 6 bases. The V and J ends lost 4 bases and 3 bases respectively, with 14 bases between them. The CDR3 is made up of 14 amino acids. Germline V gene lookup returns CDR1 SGHKS and CDR2 YYEKEE (reference sequence). The CDR3 DNA reads TGTGCCAGCAGCCTTCGACAGGAGAACTACGAGCAGTACTTC. Translated, it gives CASSLRQENYEQYF. Complete variable domain (other parts from reference TRBV5-5 and TRBJ2-7): DAGVTQSPTHLIKTRGQQVTLRCSPISGHKSVSWYQQVLGQGPQFIFQYYEKEERGRGNFPDRFSARQFPNYSSELNVNALLLGDSALYLCASSLRQENYEQYFGPGTRLTVT.

V gene TRBV6-6 combines with J gene TRBJ1-2; no definite D call. Trimming removed 0 bases at V and 8 bases at J, with 7 bases between. The length of the CDR3 is 12 residues. Germline V lookup: CDR1 MNHNY, CDR2 SVGAGI (reference sequence). As DNA, the CDR3 is TGTGCCAGCAGTTACTCAGTGATGGGCTACACCTTC. Its protein product is CASSYSVMGYTF.

The chain is built from TRBV5-4 and TRBJ2-3, with 9 bases lining up with TRBD2. This CDR3 spans 18 amino acids. In germline, CDR1 is SGHNT, CDR2 YYREEE (reference sequence). V dropped 0 bases and J dropped 0; count of bases not matched to a gene: 8. The CDR3 DNA reads TGTGCCAGCAGCTTGGGCGGGGGGGGACTATTGAGCACAGATACGCAGTATTTT. Translated, it gives CASSLGGGGLLSTDTQYF.

V gene TRBV6-2 or TRBV6-3 combines with J gene TRBJ2-4, with TRBD2 identical over 14 bases. V was clipped by 2 bases and J by 0 bases; unmatched bases: 3. This CDR3 contains 18 residues. CDR1 MNHEY and CDR2 SVGEGT come from the germline V gene. The CDR3 sequence: CASSYSGLAGGAKNIQYF. The CDR3 DNA follows: TGTGCCAGCAGTTACAGTGGACTAGCGGGGGGAGCCAAAAACATTCAGTACTTC.

The rearrangement uses TRBV10-2 and TRBJ1-2; TRBD1 aligns across 7 bases. After removal of 7 bases from V and 4 bases from J, the junction contained 12 bases not matched to a gene. The CDR3 is 15 amino acids. CDR1 and CDR2 (germline): WSHSY, SAAADI. CDR3 nucleotides: TGCGCCAGCACCTCCGTAAGGGGGCCGAGCTATGGCTACACCTTC. The encoded protein is CASTSVRGPSYGYTF.

The chain links TRBV24-1 to TRBJ2-2, with D possibly TRBD1 on 6 matching bases. Germline V gene data show CDR1 as KGHDR and CDR2 as SFDVKD. The ends were cut back, 3 bases at V and 9 bases at J, with 13 bases in the middle. The CDR3 is made up of 14 amino acids. Written as DNA, the CDR3 is TGTGCCACCAGTGATGCTACAGGGTCCCGGGAGCTGTTTTTT. Amino acids: CATSDATGSRELFF.

The chain employs TRBV28 and TRBJ2-7, with D possibly being TRBD2 (7 bases). Germline CDR1 and CDR2: MDHEN and SYDVKM. The V end was cut by 6 bases, the J end by 6 bases, with 21 bases between. The CDR3 is made up of 15 amino acids. CDR3 sequence reads: CASRGGGTYFSEQYF. The CDR3 nucleotides are TGTGCCAGCAGAGGGGGGGGTACCTACTTTAGCGAGCAGTACTTC.

This rearrangement joins TRBV10-2 to TRBJ2-5; D perhaps matches TRBD1 (5 bases). Between the trimmed V and J ends, which lost 8 bases and 5 bases, there was a span of 12 bases. Germline V lookup: CDR1 WSHSY, CDR2 SAAADI. This CDR3 is built from 12 residues. The CDR3 reads CASAGSGETQYF. The CDR3 DNA is TGCGCCAGCGCAGGGTCTGGGGAGACCCAGTACTTC.

V and J are TRBV3-1 (or the pseudogene TRBV3-2) and TRBJ1-5, with unresolved D. With 0 bases removed from V and 0 bases from J, the gap between germline ends came to 6 bases. This CDR3 comprises 15 residues. Germline CDR1 and CDR2: LGHDT and YNNKEL (reference sequence). This CDR3 is CASSQEAYSNQPQHF. The CDR3 DNA reads as TGTGCCAGCAGCCAAGAGGCCTATAGCAATCAGCCCCAGCATTTT.

The V call is TRBV3-1 (or the pseudogene TRBV3-2), the J call TRBJ2-2, with 7 bases that match TRBD2. The CDR3 is 15 amino acids. CDR1 LGHDT and CDR2 YNNKEL come from the germline V gene (reference sequence). V shed 0 bases and J 4 bases; nucleotides not matched to a gene: 2. CDR3 amino acids: CASSQESGGTGELFF. The CDR3 bases are TGTGCCAGCAGCCAAGAATCGGGAGGCACCGGGGAGCTGTTTTTT.

The chain uses TRBV4-3 and TRBJ1-2; TRBD1 matches at 9 bases. The CDR3 consists of 13 residues. Per the germline V gene, CDR1 is LGHNA and CDR2 is YSLEER. Unmatched junction bases numbered 1, after V lost 3 bases and J lost 5 bases. The CDR3 coding sequence is TGCGCCAGCAGCCAGGGACAGGGATATGGCTACACCTTC. Protein product: CASSQGQGYGYTF.

This chain uses TRBV2 with TRBJ1-5, with D maybe TRBD1 (5 bases). This CDR3 has 16 amino acids. V was clipped by 4 bases and J by 0 bases, with 13 bases between them. Germline lookup yields CDR1 SNHLY and CDR2 FYNNEI. The chain's CDR3 is CASSAQGGYSNQPQHF. In DNA form, the CDR3 reads TGTGCCAGCAGTGCCCAGGGAGGGTATAGCAATCAGCCCCAGCATTTT.

The CDR3 nucleotides read TGTGCCAGCAGTTCCCCCGGACGGTTCTATGGCTACACCTTC. This sequence encodes CASSSPGRFYGYTF. This chain joins TRBV28 and TRBJ1-2; no definite D call. The CDR3 is made up of 14 amino acids. V gave up 4 bases and J gave up 4 bases, with 13 bases separating them. Per the germline V gene, CDR1 is MDHEN and CDR2 is SYDVKM.

The V gene is TRBV20-1, the J gene TRBJ1-2; no definite D call. CDR3 length: 15 amino acids. Germline V gene data show CDR1 as DFQATT and CDR2 as SNEGSKA (reference sequence). V lost 3 bases, J lost 6 bases, and 20 bases lay in between. This CDR3 is CSASSPGREADGYTF. The CDR3, as DNA: TGCAGTGCTAGTAGTCCGGGGAGGGAAGCGGATGGCTACACCTTC.

The chain uses TRBV10-3 and TRBJ2-7; D is perhaps TRBD1 (5 bases). With 3 bases removed from V and 0 bases from J, the gap between germline ends came to 9 bases. The CDR3 contains 14 residues. Germline V gives CDR1 ENHRY, CDR2 SYGVKD. CDR3 loop: CAISDQGHSYEQYF. The CDR3, as DNA: TGTGCCATCAGTGATCAGGGCCACTCCTACGAGCAGTACTTC.

The V call is TRBV7-8, the J call TRBJ1-2, with TRBD1 as a possible D gene (6 bases). CDR3 size: 14 residues. Germline V CDR1 and CDR2: SGHVS, FQNEAQ. Trimming took off 4 bases at V and 8 bases at J, with 17 bases between the two ends. The CDR3 loop reads CASSYLLTGSGYTF. In DNA, the CDR3 is TGTGCCAGCAGCTATCTTTTAACAGGGTCCGGCTACACCTTC.

V usage is TRBV10-3 and J usage is TRBJ1-5; TRBD1 might be the D (5 bases). Germline V gives CDR1 ENHRY, CDR2 SYGVKD. The CDR3 extends over 16 amino acids. Between the trimmed V and J ends, which lost 0 bases and 2 bases, there was a span of 11 bases. CDR3 nucleotides: TGTGCCATCAGTGAGTCTTGGGAAGGGGGCAATCAGCCCCAGCATTTT. Its protein is CAISESWEGGNQPQHF.

V gene TRBV27 combines with J gene TRBJ1-5; D is uncertain. V was clipped by 1 base and J by 8 bases, with 18 bases between them. The CDR3 sequence is 16 residues long. CDR1 is MNHEY and CDR2 is SMNVEV in the germline V gene (reference sequence). CDR3 amino acids: CASSLFPQPSGEPQHF. The CDR3, as DNA: TGTGCCAGCAGTTTATTTCCACAGCCGAGTGGGGAGCCCCAGCATTTT.

This chain joins TRBV18 and TRBJ2-3; TRBD2 aligns across 11 bases. Germline lookup yields CDR1 KGHSH and CDR2 LQKENI. The trim removed 2 bases at V and 2 bases at J, leaving 6 bases unmatched. The CDR3 spans 17 residues. The CDR3 is CASSPITSGGITDTQYF. The CDR3 DNA follows: TGTGCCAGCTCACCAATCACTAGCGGGGGCATCACAGATACGCAGTATTTT.

V and J are TRBV5-6 and TRBJ2-1; no clear D. The CDR3 is 15 residues long. Germline CDR1 reads SGHDT; CDR2 reads YYEEEE. The V end was cut by 6 bases, the J end by 3 bases, with 16 bases between. In DNA, the CDR3 is TGTGCCAGCATTTGGCAATTGGGTCTCTACAATGAGCAGTTCTTC. Its translation is CASIWQLGLYNEQFF.